One sample yielded the 17 T cell receptor beta chains listed below, sequenced in a study of blood T cell repertoires in COVID-19. Sequenced by immunoSEQ multiplex PCR; TCRdb stores in-frame clones only, minus some. The data hold approximately 130,000 clones, with roughly four fifths observed a single time. Sequencing was performed on peripheral blood. These receptors were obtained from a human donor in a cohort sampled during active COVID-19.

This chain connects TRBV19 to TRBJ2-1, with 7 nucleotides matching TRBD1. CDR3 length equals 15 residues. The germline V gene encodes CDR1 LNHDA and CDR2 SQIVND (reference sequence). Losses at the gene ends were 6 bases for V and 3 bases for J; bases not matched to a gene: 8. CDR3 sequence (DNA): TGTGCCAGTAGAGCCCCGACAGGGAACTACAATGAGCAGTTCTTC. Translated, it gives CASRAPTGNYNEQFF.

This clone was detected only a few times. The V gene is TRBV6-1, the J gene TRBJ2-3; 8 nucleotides line up with TRBD2. The CDR3 length is 15 residues. J was trimmed by 6 bases and V by 2 bases; bases with no gene match: 7. Germline CDR1 is MNHNS and CDR2 is SASEGT. The CDR3 protein is CASSEQAGAPDTQYF. CDR3 DNA sequence: TGTGCCAGCAGTGAACAAGCGGGGGCGCCCGATACGCAGTATTTT.

This chain uses TRBV7-2 with TRBJ2-3, with D uncertain. Trimming took 4 bases from V and 7 from J, leaving 15 bases between them. The CDR3 consists of 14 residues. Germline CDR1 and CDR2: SGHTA and FQGNSA. The CDR3 region has the DNA TGTGCCAGCAGCTCGGGTGTCGCGTTCCATACGCAGTATTTT. It translates to CASSSGVAFHTQYF.

The CDR3 DNA reads as TGTGCCAGAAGCTTGGCGGACTGGTTCGAGTCATACCCATCCACAGATACGCAGTATTTT. Encoded protein: CARSLADWFESYPSTDTQYF. This sequence joins TRBV5-3 and TRBJ2-3, with D tentatively TRBD2 (5 bases). TRBV5-3 is treated as an ORF (open reading frame) with a function not yet certain. CDR3 length equals 20 residues. Trimming shortened V by 0 bases and J by 2 bases, and 25 bases separated the two germline ends.

CDR3 region: CASSLSGLAGGPRRADTQYF. In nucleotides, the CDR3 is TGTGCCAGCAGCTTAAGTGGACTAGCGGGGGGGCCGAGAAGGGCAGATACGCAGTATTTT. This chain uses TRBV7-3 with TRBJ2-3, with 15 bases identical to TRBD2. The CDR3 loop spans 20 amino acids. Germline lookup yields CDR1 SGHTA and CDR2 FQGTGA. With 1 base clipped from V and 4 bases from J, the junction kept 12 bases outside the gene matches.

Concerning this clone: No conserved phenylalanine or tryptophan ends this CDR3, so it is likely a read error. The limits of the CDR3 on the DNA are not certain, so only TCRdb's listed CDR3 is given. The V gene is TRBV4-1, the J gene TRBJ1-5; the D segment call TRBD1 is taken from the table without a DNA check. Looked up from germline, CDR1 is MGHRA and CDR2 is YSYEKL. The CDR3 extends over 10 residues, inclusive of both ends. CDR3 region: CASRTGQPHL.

V is TRBV20-1 and J is TRBJ1-2; D is uncertain. CDR3 length: 11 amino acids. V shed 3 bases and J shed 3 bases, with 5 bases lying between them. From germline, CDR1 is DFQATT and CDR2 SNEGSKA (reference sequence). CDR3 in amino acids: CSASSDYGYTF. CDR3 DNA: TGCAGTGCTAGTTCAGACTATGGCTACACCTTC.

This chain joins TRBV19 and TRBJ2-7, with D possibly TRBD1 on 6 matching bases. The germline gives CDR1 LNHDA, CDR2 SQIVND (reference sequence). Trimming pared 3 bases from V and 7 bases from J, leaving 16 bases between. The CDR3 runs 14 residues. The DNA of the CDR3 is TGTGCCAGTAGTATCGCGATAGCGAGGGGGGAGCAGTACTTC. Encoded protein: CASSIAIARGEQYF. The full variable domain, rest sourced from reference TRBV19 and TRBJ2-7, is DGGITQSPKYLFRKEGQNVTLSCEQNLNHDAMYWYRQDPGQGLRLIYYSQIVNDFQKGDIAEGYSVSREKKESFPLTVTSAQKNPTAFYLCASSIAIARGEQYFGPGTRLTVT.

The genes are TRBV18 and TRBJ1-2; 12 nucleotides agree with TRBD1. Trimming removed 3 bases from V and 5 bases from J; junction bases left unmatched: 7. Germline CDR1 and CDR2: KGHSH and LQKENI. The CDR3 length is 16 residues. The CDR3 is CASSPAGQGAKYGYTF. CDR3 coding DNA: TGTGCCAGCTCACCTGCGGGACAGGGGGCGAAGTATGGCTACACCTTC.

The chain carries TRBV27 and TRBJ2-1, with a tentative D call TRBD1 (6 bases). The germline V gene has CDR1 MNHEY and CDR2 SMNVEV (reference sequence). V was shortened by 2 bases and J by 0 bases, with 8 bases between the two germline ends. This CDR3 contains 15 residues. This CDR3 reads CASSLGQISYNEQFF. CDR3 bases: TGTGCCAGCAGTTTAGGACAGATCTCCTACAATGAGCAGTTCTTC.

This chain uses TRBV10-3 with TRBJ2-1, with 9 bases lining up with TRBD2. Germline CDR1 reads ENHRY; CDR2 reads SYGVKD. The CDR3 extends over 15 amino acids. V lost 4 bases and J lost 2; bases outside the gene matches: 3. Here the CDR3 DNA reads TGTGCCATCAGTGTAGGCGGGGGGGCCTACAATGAGCAGTTCTTC. Its translation: CAISVGGGAYNEQFF.

The J gene is TRBJ1-4, the V gene TRBV7-9; D is unresolved. The V gene's germline CDR1 is SEHNR and CDR2 FQNEAQ (reference sequence). Trimming shortened V by 8 bases and J by 0 bases, and 7 bases separated the two germline ends. The CDR3 spans 13 residues. CDR3 amino acids: CASPVATNEKLFF. Written as DNA, the CDR3 is TGTGCCAGCCCGGTTGCAACTAATGAAAAACTGTTTTTT.

V and J are TRBV19 and TRBJ2-1; a possible D gene is TRBD2 (6 bases). Germline V gene data show CDR1 as LNHDA and CDR2 as SQIVND (reference sequence). V was clipped by 10 bases and J by 3 bases, with 19 bases between them. The CDR3 covers 15 residues. CDR3 sequence reads: CATLRDGGNYNEQFF. The CDR3 DNA sequence: TGTGCCACCCTAAGGGACGGGGGAAACTACAATGAGCAGTTCTTC.

The chain joins TRBV19 to TRBJ1-1; no reliable D call. Per the germline V gene, CDR1 is LNHDA and CDR2 is SQIVND (reference sequence). This CDR3 contains 13 residues. Trimming shortened V by 9 bases and J by 1 base, and 12 bases separated the two germline ends. CDR3 sequence: CASLASKNTEAFF. The CDR3 bases are TGTGCCAGCCTCGCCTCTAAGAACACTGAAGCTTTCTTT.

This chain links TRBV6-5 with TRBJ2-5, with TRBD1 matching 8 bases. Per the germline V gene, CDR1 is MNHEY and CDR2 is SVGAGI. The CDR3 spans 13 residues. V dropped 11 bases and J dropped 11; count of bases not matched to a gene: 16. In nucleotides, the CDR3 is TGTGCCTCCTGGGACAGGCCCCATGGTCGGCAGTACTTC. It codes for CASWDRPHGRQYF.

This chain joins TRBV3-1 (or the pseudogene TRBV3-2) and TRBJ1-2, with D tentatively TRBD1 (5 bases). The CDR3 has 15 amino acids. The V end lost 3 bases, the J end lost 2 bases, and 13 bases lay between the germline ends. Germline V CDR1 and CDR2: LGHDT, YNNKEL (reference sequence). As DNA, the CDR3 is TGTGCCAGCAGCCACGAAGGGGCGCGGAACTATGGCTACACCTTC. It encodes CASSHEGARNYGYTF.

The chain is built from TRBV7-8 and TRBJ1-2; D is perhaps TRBD1 (6 bases). Germline values: CDR1 SGHVS, CDR2 FQNEAQ. V lost 6 bases to trimming and J lost 5 bases, with 16 bases between them. The CDR3 is 14 residues long. CDR3 residues: CASRSRGIWYGYTF. The DNA for the CDR3 is TGTGCCAGCAGGAGTAGGGGGATTTGGTATGGCTACACCTTC. The whole variable domain, remainder taken from reference TRBV7-8 and TRBJ1-2, is GAGVSQSPRYKVAKRGQDVALRCDPISGHVSLFWYQQALGQGPEFLTYFQNEAQLDKSGLPSDRFFAERPEGSVSTLKIQRTQQEDSAVYLCASRSRGIWYGYTFGSGTRLTVV.